Given below is one T cell receptor beta chain in context. Its antigen remains unknown. All donors came from Russia, were Caucasian and healthy, and spanned ages about 6 to 100. PBMCs, at least 6.5 million per sample, were isolated. The record originates from a study of blood T cells in healthy people across ages. Next came a second PCR, run for about 6 to 12 cycles, which used a sample-barcoded 5' primer along with a J-beta primer mix. From the 5' RACE reads, TCRdb called clonotypes with MiXCR, one entry per CDR3 protein. The sample includes some 1.4 million distinct CDR3 sequences, around two fifths of them seen just once. Germline lookup yields CDR1 DFQATT and CDR2 SNEGSKA (reference sequence). Trimming stripped 6 bases from V and 2 bases from J, with 19 bases between. This CDR3 region has 15 residues. Study results and limitations: Estimated diversity, derived from one million T cells, was regarded as an underestimate.

The clonotype was recovered from a woman between 18 and 30 years old in good health. The sample consisted of blood. The chain uses TRBV20-1 and TRBJ1-1, with D perhaps TRBD1 (6 bases). CDR3 nucleotide sequence: TGCAGTGCGCCGAGCAGGGGCGGGCGAAACACTGAAGCTTTCTTT. Protein sequence: CSAPSRGGRNTEAFF.